Sequencing of this T cell receptor (beta chain) was carried out in a study of beta chain features in type 1 diabetes (dated by TCRdb to 2016 to 2018). Some background on the complete study: No differences in mean age, gender distribution, total cell number or subset yield were found between patients and healthy donors. Regulatory and stem cell-like memory subsets were isolated from only 8 patients and 8 healthy donors, whereas naive and central memory subsets came from all 28 donors. In the study, recently diagnosed type 1 diabetes patients and matched healthy donors were compared on the TCRB repertoires of their sorted circulating CD4+ T cell subsets. A total of over 90,000,000 sorted cells were examined across all samples, and a strong correlation was observed between cell number per subset and RNA yield.

General conclusions and limits of the study: Because cDNA rather than genomic DNA was sequenced, highly expressing activated cells could have been over-represented, although no difference in activation and CD3 levels was found between groups. Naive, central memory and regulatory TCRB repertoires appeared more similar among patients than among healthy donors. HLA sub-analyses involved small numbers of individuals, so any influence of HLA type on TCRB rearrangement remained unresolved. At VDJ recombination sites, type 1 diabetes patients had fewer insertions and more deleted nucleotides, which implies abnormalities in thymic rearrangement. In all four CD4+ subsets, TCRB CDR3 length was moderately but significantly shorter in type 1 diabetes patients. Shorter templates might have been favored by PCR, but patient and control samples were amplified and corrected together, so both groups would have been affected equally by any skew.

The High Capacity cDNA Reverse Transcription Kit was used to reverse transcribe all of the isolated RNA, meaning that expressed TCRB transcripts were what got sequenced. Naive, central memory and regulatory T cell samples underwent deep immunoSEQ sequencing, averaging about 3.57 million total reads per sample. After sorted cells were lysed in RLT buffer, RNA was extracted with DNase-treated RNeasy Micro or Mini kits, with the choice depending on cell number. Each cell subset was processed separately to prevent cross-contamination, with patient and healthy donor samples processed together. The immunoSEQ multiplex PCR was used to amplify TCRB sequences from cDNA, generating 87-bp fragments that spanned the CDR3 region. Amplicons were sequenced on the Illumina HiSeq platform. On the authors' methods: Synthetic template baselines were used to correct PCR bias computationally, reads within Hamming distance 2 were collapsed, and singletons that could not be merged were discarded. Reads were aligned against IMGT to assign V, D and J genes, CDR3 length and insertions or deletions at six rearrangement sites. Within each subset, clonotype counts were normalized to sorted cell number, and only after that were true diversity and Gini coefficients computed with the tcR R package. The overlap coefficient, calculated on TCRB nucleotide sequences, was used to quantify repertoire sharing. As a proxy for the pre-selection repertoire, out-of-frame TCRB sequences from naive cells were analyzed. The table comes from immuneACCESS by way of TCRdb, which keeps in-frame sequences with V and J called. Part of the clones is missing from these tables; in studies checked, under half for an unresolved V gene and the rest for unknown reasons. V, J and clone size reflect that table, while D and trimming were determined from the DNA. Present in this sample are 550,000 to 850,000 clones, around 15% of which were seen just once. The ten largest clones add up to around 0.022% of the sample.

As to this clone: Its cognate antigen has yet to be identified. No base quality information exists; no much larger clone differs at one position.

Reading the germline V gene gives CDR1 SNHLY and CDR2 FYNNEI. Relative to germline, V is 4 bases shorter and J is 4 bases shorter, with 10 bases between their ends. The CDR3 holds 13 amino acids from the cysteine to the phenylalanine. The retained sequence is limited to the CDR3, 39 bases, with the frame set at the first base. Each donor gave one peripheral blood draw, roughly 0.11 L on average, collected into heparinised tubes. Using a panel that included CD45RO, CCR7, CD25, CD127, CD95 and CD27, naive, central memory, regulatory and stem cell-like memory CD4+ T cells were sorted on a BD FACSAria II. Purity was above 95% for every sorted population. PBMCs were isolated immediately by Lymphoprep density gradient centrifugation and stained directly without culture. Samples were stained and sorted in pairs, with one healthy donor and one patient per experiment, so that batch effects were minimized.

The chain uses TRBV2 and TRBJ1-2; the D gene cannot be named for sure. The specimen sequenced was naive CD4+ T cells from blood. The cell subset or site label, as the study defines it: true naive CD4+ T cells. The sequence derives from a man in his late teens or twenties with type 1 diabetes. The sequenced DNA: TGTGCCAGCAGTGGGACGTGGGCCTATGGCTACACCTTC. This translates into CASSGTWAYGYTF.